One sample yielded the 21 T cell receptor beta chains listed below, sequenced in a study of cytomegalovirus exposure and HLA in healthy donors (TCRdb year 2017). Library generation was performed with the immunoSEQ multiplex PCR assay. The multiplex PCR relied on a mix of 60 forward primers for TCR Vbeta segments and 13 reverse primers for TCR Jbeta segments. TCRdb retrieved this table from immuneACCESS and kept in-frame rearrangements only. Not all clones are present; in checked studies, unresolved V genes account for under half, and no reason is known for the remainder. For this sample there are fewer than 150,000 clones; roughly two thirds appear just once. The top ten constitute approximately 15% of the sample. The sample comprised PBMCs. The receptors were gathered from a human donor in good health.

This clone was detected a few times. The rearrangement joins TRBV30 to TRBJ2-5, with TRBD2 matching 15 bases. V shed 0 bases and J 5 bases; nucleotides not matched to a gene: 1. The CDR3 extends over 15 amino acids. Germline assignment: CDR1 GTSNPN and CDR2 SVGIG (reference sequence). CDR3 loop: CAWSVGLAGGETQYF. DNA for the CDR3: TGTGCCTGGAGTGTGGGACTAGCGGGAGGTGAGACCCAGTACTTC.

V and J are TRBV9 and TRBJ2-2; D might be TRBD2 (6 bases). Germline values: CDR1 SGDLS, CDR2 YYNGEE. V was shortened by 3 bases and J by 4 bases, with 13 bases between the two germline ends. The CDR3 extends over 15 amino acids. In DNA, the CDR3 is TGTGCCAGCAGCGGTCCTAGCGTCTTCACCGGGGAGCTGTTTTTT. Protein product: CASSGPSVFTGELFF.

This clone was seen a single time. The CDR3 region has the DNA TGTGCCAGCAGTTCCCTCGGTGGGCTCGAGCAGTACTTC. The encoded protein is CASSSLGGLEQYF. This chain links TRBV27 with TRBJ2-7; D remains unclear. Looked up from germline, CDR1 is MNHEY and CDR2 is SMNVEV (reference sequence). The CDR3 loop spans 13 amino acids. The V end was cut by 4 bases, the J end by 6 bases, with 13 bases between.

As concerns this clone: The junction departs from germline at one end; a sequencing error may be responsible. The chain has TRBV7-9 and TRBJ2-7; 15 bases match TRBD2. There are 17 residues in the CDR3. Germline V gives CDR1 SEHNR, CDR2 FQNEAQ (reference sequence). CDR3 sequence reads: CSSRSTGTSGRSDEQYF. In DNA form, the CDR3 reads TGTTCCAGCAGATCCACCGGGACTAGCGGGAGGTCGGACGAGCAGTACTTC.

This clone has only one observation. The chain employs TRBV5-6 and TRBJ2-7; D remains unclear. The V and J ends lost 4 bases and 0 bases respectively, with 5 bases between them. Germline assignment: CDR1 SGHDT and CDR2 YYEEEE. The CDR3 consists of 12 residues. The CDR3 here is CASSPYSYEQYF. Here the CDR3 DNA reads TGTGCCAGCAGCCCGTACTCCTACGAGCAGTACTTC.

The gene calls are TRBV19 and TRBJ1-2; a possible D gene is TRBD1 (5 bases). The V gene lost 2 bases and the J gene lost 8 bases, with 9 bases spanning the gap. CDR3 size: 12 residues. In germline, CDR1 is LNHDA, CDR2 SQIVND (reference sequence). The CDR3 sequence is CASSIQGGGYTF. DNA of the CDR3: TGTGCCAGTAGTATACAGGGCGGAGGCTACACCTTC.

The chain combines TRBV4-1 with TRBJ2-2, with a possible D match to TRBD2 (5 bases). V lost 1 base and J 6 bases, leaving 9 bases between the germline ends. The germline gives CDR1 MGHRA, CDR2 YSYEKL. This CDR3 spans 14 amino acids. CDR3 residues: CASSQGTRAGELFF. CDR3 nucleotides: TGCGCCAGCAGCCAAGGGACGCGGGCCGGGGAGCTGTTTTTT.

There are a few counts of this clone. This sequence joins TRBV15 and TRBJ2-5, with a possible D match to TRBD2 (5 bases). Looked up from germline, CDR1 is LNHNV and CDR2 is YYDKDF (reference sequence). The CDR3 consists of 14 residues. V dropped 1 base and J dropped 7 bases, with 13 bases sitting between them. CDR3 nucleotides: TGTGCCACCAGCAGAGTTTTAGCCGGAGGGACCCAGTACTTC. Protein product: CATSRVLAGGTQYF.

J is TRBJ2-3 and V is TRBV7-9, with 9 positions matching TRBD2. This CDR3 has 15 amino acids. V shed 2 bases and J 4 bases; nucleotides not matched to a gene: 4. Germline V gene sequence: CDR1 SEHNR, CDR2 FQNEAQ (reference sequence). The CDR3: CASSLWREGSDTQYF. The DNA of the CDR3 is TGTGCCAGCAGCTTATGGCGGGAGGGCTCAGATACGCAGTATTTT.

J is TRBJ2-7 and V is TRBV6-1, with 8 nucleotides matching TRBD1. After removal of 3 bases from V and 4 bases from J, the junction contained 8 bases not matched to a gene. CDR3 length: 15 residues. Germline loops: CDR1 MNHNS, CDR2 SASEGT. The CDR3 loop is CASSEDGRGQYEQYF. CDR3 DNA sequence: TGTGCCAGCAGTGAGGACGGCAGGGGGCAGTACGAGCAGTACTTC.

This clone was found many times. J is TRBJ1-1 and V is TRBV5-1; D is unclear. Looked up from germline, CDR1 is SGHRS and CDR2 is YFSETQ. CDR3 length: 14 residues. Trimming shortened V by 2 bases and J by 8 bases, and 16 bases separated the two germline ends. CDR3 in amino acids: CASSFSSGSGEAFF. The CDR3 bases are TGCGCCAGCAGCTTTTCGTCCGGGAGCGGCGAAGCTTTCTTT.

The rearrangement links TRBV5-8 to TRBJ1-3, with 7 bases matching TRBD1. Per the germline V gene, CDR1 is SGHTS and CDR2 is YDEGEE. This CDR3 spans 16 amino acids. V dropped 6 bases and J dropped 4; count of bases not matched to a gene: 13. In DNA form, the CDR3 reads TGTGCCAGCAACCTGGACAGGCGAACTGAAGGAAACACCATATATTTT. Translated: CASNLDRRTEGNTIYF.

This clone was counted between two and nine times. The chain uses TRBV6-6 and TRBJ1-4; D ambiguous. V lost 6 bases, J lost 7 bases, and 9 bases lay in between. The CDR3 runs 12 residues. Looked up from germline, CDR1 is MNHNY and CDR2 is SVGAGI (reference sequence). CDR3 DNA sequence: TGTGCCAGCAGCCATAGGAGTGAAAAACTGTTTTTT. It specifies CASSHRSEKLFF.

This clone was observed once. The V and J genes are TRBV28 and TRBJ1-6, with D unclear. The germline V gene has CDR1 MDHEN and CDR2 SYDVKM. This CDR3 is 15 amino acids long. Trimming shortened V by 6 bases and J by 6 bases, and 15 bases separated the two germline ends. The CDR3 region has the DNA TGTGCCAGCAGCCAAGCCGGGATCACTAATTCACCCCTCCACTTT. It encodes CASSQAGITNSPLHF.

This rearrangement joins TRBV2 to TRBJ1-3, with TRBD1 as a possible D gene (5 bases). The CDR3 has 17 amino acids. Deletions cut 8 bases from V and 0 bases from J, with 20 bases between. In germline, CDR1 is SNHLY, CDR2 FYNNEI. The CDR3 loop reads CASGPGEDTASGNTIYF. Written as DNA, the CDR3 is TGTGCCAGCGGACCTGGGGAGGACACCGCCTCTGGAAACACCATATATTTT.

The chain uses TRBV9 and TRBJ1-1; D possibly corresponds to TRBD1 (5 bases). Trimming pared 2 bases from V and 7 bases from J, leaving 15 bases between. The CDR3 has 14 amino acids. The germline V gene encodes CDR1 SGDLS and CDR2 YYNGEE. The CDR3 DNA reads TGTGCCAGCAGCGTGGTACGATCCAGGGATGAAGCTTTCTTT. Protein product: CASSVVRSRDEAFF. The variable domain in full, completed from reference TRBV9 and TRBJ1-1, reads DSGVTQTPKHLITATGQRVTLRCSPRSGDLSVYWYQQSLDQGLQFLIQYYNGEERAKGNILERFSAQQFPDLHSELNLSSLELGDSALYFCASSVVRSRDEAFFGQGTRLTVV.

CDR3 amino acids: CASARLAGGEQFF. CDR3 DNA: TGTGCCAGCGCTAGACTAGCGGGGGGGGAGCAGTTCTTC. The V call is TRBV11-3, the J call TRBJ2-1; 14 nucleotides match TRBD2. V dropped 8 bases and J dropped 10; count of bases not matched to a gene: 4. Per germline, CDR1 SGHNT and CDR2 YENEEA. The CDR3 runs 13 residues.

This clone was counted a few times. The chain is built from TRBV21-1 and TRBJ1-1. TRBV21-1 is labeled a pseudogene. This CDR3 has 16 residues. Here the CDR3 reads CASSKEWRRQNTEAFF. The CDR3 nucleotides are TGTGCCAGCAGCAAAGAGTGGAGGAGACAGAACACTGAAGCTTTCTTT.

The V call is TRBV6-1, the J call TRBJ2-7; 7 nucleotides match TRBD1. CDR1 and CDR2 (germline): MNHNS, SASEGT. The CDR3 is 15 residues long. V lost 4 bases and J lost 3; bases outside the gene matches: 9. Here the CDR3 reads CASSALDRAYYEQYF. Written as DNA, the CDR3 is TGTGCCAGCAGTGCCCTAGACAGGGCTTACTACGAGCAGTACTTC.

This clone occurred once. The genes are TRBV27 and TRBJ2-5; the match to TRBD2 covers 10 bases. Matching the DNA end better, TRBJ2-7 makes the J call doubtful. This CDR3 has 14 amino acids. Germline assignment: CDR1 MNHEY and CDR2 SMNVEV (reference sequence). The CDR3 sequence: CASSWTSGSYEQYF. In nucleotides, the CDR3 is TGTGCCAGCAGTTGGACTAGCGGCAGTTACGAGCAGTACTTC.

The genes are TRBV7-9 and TRBJ2-5; possible D gene TRBD2, 5 bases. The length of the CDR3 is 14 residues. Between the trimmed V and J ends, which lost 4 bases and 2 bases, there was a span of 11 bases. In germline, CDR1 is SEHNR, CDR2 FQNEAQ (reference sequence). Written as DNA, the CDR3 is TGTGCCAGCAGCTCCACTAGGAGTCAAGAGACCCAGTACTTC. Its protein is CASSSTRSQETQYF.